A single sample is the source of the 2 T cell receptor beta chains below, sequenced in a study of T cells in women clearing cervical HPV infection. Clones were sequenced by immunoSEQ multiplex PCR, and TCRdb holds only the in-frame ones, with some missing. The table lists tens of thousands of clones. The source material was blood buffy coat. These receptor sequences come from a woman between 18 and 70 years old with a cervical HPV16 infection that either progressed to CIN3+ or cleared (not recorded which).

Points on this clone: The sequenced fragment ends 3 residues before the CDR3 boundary, so the rest is inferred from the germline J gene. This sequence joins TRBV5-1 and TRBJ2-7; D might be TRBD1 (6 bases). The CDR3 contains 15 residues. CDR1 and CDR2 from the germline V gene are SGHRS and YFSETQ. The V end lost 0 bases, the J end lost 2 bases, and 12 bases lay between the germline ends. CDR3 amino acids: CASSLEKGVAYEQYF. The DNA read from the CDR3 is TGCGCCAGCAGCTTGGAAAAGGGGGTCGCCTACGAG.

The CDR3 DNA, read in part, is TGCAGTGCACTGTCAGACATCCTATCCTACAATGAG. Amino acids: CSALSDILSYNE. The full-length CDR3 reads as CSALSDILSYNEQFF. The J gene is TRBJ2-1, the V gene TRBV20-1; no clear D. The read stops 3 residues short of the end of the CDR3; the missing end is completed from the germline J gene. Germline CDR1 and CDR2: DFQATT and SNEGSKA (reference sequence). CDR3 length equals 15 residues. Trimming shortened V by 6 bases and J by 1 base, and 16 bases separated the two germline ends.